One and the same sample provided the 15 T cell receptor beta chains below, sequenced in a study of blood T cell repertoires in COVID-19. Produced via immunoSEQ multiplex PCR; TCRdb's table is partial and in-frame only. In the table there are around 330,000 clones, around 90% of which are singletons. What was sequenced was PBMCs or T cells enriched from blood (not recorded which). These receptors all come from a man in his 60s who had recovered from COVID-19.

This chain connects TRBV2 to TRBJ2-7; no reliable D call. V was cut by 6 bases and J by 2 bases, with 20 bases left in between. This CDR3 is built from 16 residues. Germline CDR1 and CDR2: SNHLY and FYNNEI. CDR3 amino acids: CASRTFPSHLTYEQYF. CDR3 in DNA: TGTGCCAGCAGAACTTTCCCTAGTCACCTTACCTACGAGCAGTACTTC.

This clone appeared once. The CDR3 sequence is CASSPSLGQTNQPQHF. The CDR3 DNA follows: TGTGCCAGCAGCCCCTCCTTGGGACAGACAAATCAGCCCCAGCATTTT. The chain joins TRBV5-5 to TRBJ1-5, with 7 bases aligning to TRBD1. The CDR3 loop spans 16 amino acids. CDR1 and CDR2 from the germline V gene are SGHKS and YYEKEE (reference sequence). V lost 4 bases and J lost 4; bases outside the gene matches: 11.

This chain's CDR3 is CASSPGSGASTDTQYF. In nucleotides, the CDR3 is TGTGCCAGCAGCCCAGGTAGCGGAGCAAGCACAGATACGCAGTATTTT. The chain joins TRBV5-5 to TRBJ2-3, with D perhaps matching TRBD2 (6 bases). The CDR3 runs to 16 residues. In germline, CDR1 is SGHKS, CDR2 YYEKEE (reference sequence). Trimming shortened V by 4 bases and J by 0 bases, and 15 bases separated the two germline ends.

This chain connects TRBV5-6 to TRBJ1-3, with D maybe TRBD1 (5 bases). CDR1 is SGHDT, CDR2 YYEEEE, per germline. This CDR3 is built from 14 residues. The germline V and J ends were trimmed by 2 bases and 0 bases, with 6 bases remaining between them. The CDR3 loop is CASSLRGSGNTIYF. The CDR3 bases are TGTGCCAGCAGCTTAAGGGGCTCTGGAAACACCATATATTTT.

The chain combines TRBV6-2 or TRBV6-3 with TRBJ2-1; 9 bases are shared with TRBD1. The trim removed 4 bases at V and 8 bases at J, leaving 12 bases unmatched. The CDR3 has 16 residues. Germline CDR1 reads MNHEY; CDR2 reads SVGEGT. The CDR3 coding sequence is TGTGCCAGCAGTTCCGGCCGAGGACAGGGGTTTCATGAGCAGTTCTTC. It codes for CASSSGRGQGFHEQFF.

The chain has TRBV24-1 and TRBJ2-1; 11 bases match TRBD2. Looked up from germline, CDR1 is KGHDR and CDR2 is SFDVKD. Trimming cost V 3 bases and J 4 bases; bases outside gene matches: 7. CDR3 size: 17 residues. The CDR3 region is CATSDPSLAGEYNEQFF. The CDR3 nucleotides are TGTGCCACCAGTGATCCCTCACTAGCGGGAGAATACAATGAGCAGTTCTTC.

The rearrangement uses TRBV16 and TRBJ2-2, with 12 bases aligning to TRBD2. The CDR3 loop spans 17 amino acids. Per germline, CDR1 KGHSY and CDR2 FQNENV. Germline trimming cut 5 bases from V and 7 bases from J; bases unmatched to any gene: 11. As DNA, the CDR3 is TGTGCCAGCAGCTCAATTCCGACTAGCGGGAGTAGCGGGGAGCTGTTTTTT. Translating it yields CASSSIPTSGSSGELFF.

The chain joins TRBV21-1 to TRBJ1-2. TRBV21-1 is tagged as a pseudogene. The CDR3 totals 12 residues. This CDR3 reads CASTGGAGRDTF. For the CDR3, the DNA is TGTGCCAGCACCGGGGGGGCGGGTCGAGACACCTTC.

V gene TRBV18 combines with J gene TRBJ2-3; D perhaps matches TRBD1 (5 bases). The length of the CDR3 is 18 residues. V was clipped by 1 base and J by 4 bases, with 21 bases between them. CDR1 KGHSH and CDR2 LQKENI come from the germline V gene. CDR3: CASSPLGRGARSADTQYF. DNA of the CDR3: TGTGCCAGCTCACCACTGGGAAGGGGCGCAAGGTCAGCAGATACGCAGTATTTT.

The chain links TRBV28 to TRBJ2-2; 7 nucleotides agree with TRBD1. CDR1 MDHEN and CDR2 SYDVKM come from the germline V gene. V lost 3 bases and J lost 1; bases outside the gene matches: 5. The CDR3 covers 16 residues. CDR3 coding DNA: TGTGCCAGCAGTTTCTCGGGGACAGAGAACACCGGGGAGCTGTTTTTT. Its translation: CASSFSGTENTGELFF.

In the case of this clone: Other DNA sequences of this sample code for an identical CDR3. The V gene is TRBV5-1, the J gene TRBJ2-3, with 7 nucleotides matching TRBD2. Germline CDR1 and CDR2: SGHRS and YFSETQ. This CDR3 is built from 14 residues. Unmatched junction bases numbered 0, after V lost 2 bases and J lost 0 bases. The CDR3 is CASSLAGSTDTQYF. The CDR3 DNA follows: TGCGCCAGCAGCTTAGCGGGAAGCACAGATACGCAGTATTTT.

The V gene is TRBV28, the J gene TRBJ1-1; D remains unclear. Trimming pared 6 bases from V and 1 base from J, leaving 9 bases between. The CDR3 is 13 residues long. Germline V gene data show CDR1 as MDHEN and CDR2 as SYDVKM. DNA for the CDR3: TGTGCCAGCAGCCGCTTCAGGAACACTGAAGCTTTCTTT. It translates to CASSRFRNTEAFF. Based on the CDR3 plus reference TRBV28 and TRBJ1-1, the full variable domain is DVKVTQSSRYLVKRTGEKVFLECVQDMDHENMFWYRQDPGLGLRLIYFSYDVKMKEKGDIPEGYSVSREKKERFSLILESASTNQTSMYLCASSRFRNTEAFFGQGTRLTVV.

The chain recombines TRBV12-1 with TRBJ2-5; TRBD1 is the table's D call and was not checked against the DNA. TRBV12-1 constitutes a pseudogene. The CDR3 consists of 15 residues. CDR3 sequence (DNA): TGTGCCAGCAGCCACCCGCCCACAGGGCAAGAGACCCAGTACTTC. It is translated as CASSHPPTGQETQYF.

The chain carries TRBV5-4 and TRBJ2-7; D not resolved. V lost 0 bases and J 3 bases, leaving 16 bases between the germline ends. This CDR3 is 16 amino acids long. The germline V gene has CDR1 SGHNT and CDR2 YYREEE (reference sequence). The CDR3 DNA follows: TGTGCCAGCAGCTTGGGACAAGGCCCCCTCGGCTACGAGCAGTACTTC. Translated: CASSLGQGPLGYEQYF.

The CDR3 nucleotides are TGTGCCGCCAGCAGGGGGCGACAAGAGACCCAGTACTTC. Amino acids: CAASRGRQETQYF. V and J are TRBV28 and TRBJ2-5, with 8 bases aligning to TRBD1. CDR1 and CDR2 from the germline V gene are MDHEN and SYDVKM. This CDR3 region has 13 residues. J gave up 2 bases and V 11 bases, and 7 bases lay outside the gene matches.